This T cell receptor beta chain was obtained from a study of cytomegalovirus exposure and HLA in healthy donors. This clone showed up just once. CDR3 size: 14 residues. V shed 6 bases, J shed 6 bases, and the junction held 7 bases outside the gene matches. Germline CDR1 and CDR2: SGHTA and FQGNSA. It was with 60 Vbeta and 13 Jbeta primers that the PCR ran. Sequencing was performed with immunoSEQ multiplex PCR; in TCRdb, only in-frame clones are kept and a portion is missing. The sample holds about 160,000 clones, roughly 79% seen once. The J gene is TRBJ2-5, the V gene TRBV7-2; 10 nucleotides align to TRBD1. The sequenced sample consisted of PBMCs. The TCR originated in a woman in her forties or fifties in good health and CMV-seronegative. The CDR3 loop reads CASSKTGGEKTQYF. DNA of the CDR3: TGTGCCAGCAGTAAGACAGGGGGCGAAAAGACCCAGTACTTC.